This TCR beta chain was found in a study of cytomegalovirus exposure and HLA in healthy donors. Overall study context: Earlier, 100 million or so unique TCR beta sequences were recovered from roughly 180 million T cells by an analysis. Findings of the study overall: As a later analysis showed, a missense DCLRE1C variant was linked to trimming of TCR beta V- and J-genes. The authors later found TCR association rates varying by HLA locus, with DRB1 most and HLA-C fewest. The investigators catalogued 150 or so TCR beta chains as cytomegalovirus-associated.

Vbeta (60) and Jbeta (13) primers were used in the PCR. Sequencing used immunoSEQ multiplex PCR; TCRdb keeps in-frame clones, though not all of them. The data hold about 98,000 clones, with about 69% observed a single time. This clone was recorded once. Antigen specificity is unknown. The TCR sequence derives from a human donor in good health. The sequenced sample consisted of PBMCs.

The CDR3 DNA reads as TGTGCCAGCAGTTACTCGCCTAGCAGGAGGGGCGGGGAGCTGTTTTTT. Amino acids: CASSYSPSRRGGELFF. This chain joins TRBV6-5 and TRBJ2-2, with D perhaps TRBD2 (6 bases). Germline CDR1 MNHEY, CDR2 SVGAGI. Deletions cut 0 bases from V and 7 bases from J, with 15 bases between. The length of the CDR3 is 16 residues.